The rows below give T cell receptor beta chains drawn from one sample of a study of blood T cells in healthy people across ages. TCRdb passed the 5' RACE reads through MiXCR, listing each CDR3 protein once. The data hold 1.8 million or so distinct CDR3 sequences, with 39% observed a single time. The source material was blood. The receptors stem from a human donor in good health. CDR3s include the opening cysteine and the closing phenylalanine or tryptophan. Fields, in order: V gene, D gene, CDR3 length, J gene, clone size, CDR3 DNA, CDR3 protein. The D gene is left open where the match is weak. Clone size is shown for a subset of rows, as once, few, many or a class of expanded clone.

v_gene: TRBV7-6
d_gene: TRBD1
len: 15
j_gene: TRBJ2-1
abundance: .
CDR3nt: TGTGCCAGCAGCTTTCAGGGGGCCGGGAACAATGAGCAGTTCTTC
CDR3aa: CASSFQGAGNNEQFF

v_gene: TRBV4-3
d_gene: .
len: 15
j_gene: TRBJ2-7
abundance: .
CDR3nt: TGCGCCAGCAGCCTCCTACTAGGACCGTACTACGAGCAGTACTTC
CDR3aa: CASSLLLGPYYEQYF

v_gene: TRBV5-4
d_gene: TRBD1
len: 20
j_gene: TRBJ2-3
abundance: .
CDR3nt: TGTGCCAGCAGCGGGCCCCGGGACAGTGGGACCGAGGGCTTCACAGATACGCAGTATTTT
CDR3aa: CASSGPRDSGTEGFTDTQYF

v_gene: TRBV2
d_gene: TRBD1
len: 11
j_gene: TRBJ1-4
abundance: .
CDR3nt: TGTGCCAGCACCGGAGGACAGGTCCCGTTTTTT
CDR3aa: CASTGGQVPFF

v_gene: TRBV7-6
d_gene: .
len: 14
j_gene: TRBJ1-4
abundance: few
CDR3nt: TGTGCCAGCAGCTCGCTGGGGATTGATGAAAAACTGTTTTTT
CDR3aa: CASSSLGIDEKLFF

v_gene: TRBV20-1
d_gene: .
len: 12
j_gene: TRBJ1-2
abundance: .
CDR3nt: TGCAGTGCCATGGCCGGAATGGGTGGCTACACCTTC
CDR3aa: CSAMAGMGGYTF

v_gene: TRBV7-2
d_gene: .
len: 12
j_gene: TRBJ2-2
abundance: many
CDR3nt: TGTGCCAGCAGCCTTTACACCGGGGAGCTGTTTTTT
CDR3aa: CASSLYTGELFF

v_gene: TRBV20-1
d_gene: TRBD1
len: 15
j_gene: TRBJ2-5
abundance: .
CDR3nt: TGCAGTGCTCGAGGGAAGGGACAGCTACAAGAGACCCAGTACTTC
CDR3aa: CSARGKGQLQETQYF

v_gene: TRBV5-1
d_gene: .
len: 15
j_gene: TRBJ2-3
abundance: .
CDR3nt: TGCGCCAGCAGCGTGGTGGTCAGTAGCACAGATACGCAGTATTTT
CDR3aa: CASSVVVSSTDTQYF

v_gene: TRBV4-3
d_gene: .
len: 17
j_gene: TRBJ2-6
abundance: many
CDR3nt: TGCGCCAGCAGCCAAGACCCTGGAGGGCGAGGGGCCAACGTCCTGACTTTC
CDR3aa: CASSQDPGGRGANVLTF

v_gene: TRBV3-1
d_gene: TRBD1
len: 16
j_gene: TRBJ2-4
abundance: .
CDR3nt: TGTGCCAGCAGCCAACCTGGGACAGGGGGTAAGAATGAGCAGTACTTC
CDR3aa: CASSQPGTGGKNEQYF

v_gene: TRBV15
d_gene: .
len: 15
j_gene: TRBJ2-5
abundance: few
CDR3nt: TGTGCCACCAGCAGAGAGGGGGCCTTCCGCTCGACCCAGTACTTC
CDR3aa: CATSREGAFRSTQYF

v_gene: TRBV20-1
d_gene: .
len: 14
j_gene: TRBJ2-3
abundance: .
CDR3nt: TGCAGTGCTAGAGATCGATCTTACACAGATACGCAGTATTTT
CDR3aa: CSARDRSYTDTQYF

v_gene: TRBV5-1
d_gene: TRBD1
len: 13
j_gene: TRBJ1-2
abundance: .
CDR3nt: TGCGCCAGCAGCTTCAACACAGGGGATGGCTACACCTTC
CDR3aa: CASSFNTGDGYTF

v_gene: TRBV29-1
d_gene: .
len: 16
j_gene: TRBJ2-7
abundance: .
CDR3nt: TGCAGCGTTAAAAAAACAGGCCCATTCACCCCCTACGAGCAGTACTTC
CDR3aa: CSVKKTGPFTPYEQYF

v_gene: TRBV24-1
d_gene: .
len: 12
j_gene: TRBJ2-4
abundance: few
CDR3nt: TGTGCCACCAGTGATTTCCGAGGGGCCCAGTACTTC
CDR3aa: CATSDFRGAQYF